These 18 T cell receptor beta chains were all obtained from the same sample, sequenced in a study of multiple sclerosis patients with progressive multifocal leukoencephalopathy. Time point noted: before natalizumab initiation. Using immunoSEQ multiplex PCR, the repertoire was profiled, and TCRdb retains in-frame clones only, with some absent. The sample has under 40,000 clones, roughly 92% seen once. Sequenced material: PBMCs. The receptors shown here come from a man aged 30-40 years with multiple sclerosis.

The table lists this clone with a count of one. The CDR3 reads CASSRLAGGGEQYF. CDR3 nucleotide sequence: TGTGCCAGCTCCCGACTAGCGGGAGGCGGGGAGCAGTACTTC. This chain links TRBV18 with TRBJ2-7, with 13 positions matching TRBD2. CDR3 length: 14 residues. V lost 6 bases, J lost 7 bases, and 6 bases stayed unmatched. Per the germline V gene, CDR1 is KGHSH and CDR2 is LQKENI.

This clone is a singleton in its sample. The CDR3 protein is CASSYNRVTGANSPLHF. CDR3 nucleotides: TGTGCCAGCTCCTACAATAGGGTGACAGGGGCCAATTCACCCCTCCACTTT. The V and J genes are TRBV18 and TRBJ1-6, with 8 nucleotides matching TRBD1. J lost 7 bases, V lost 6 bases, and 14 bases had no gene match. CDR3 length equals 17 residues. Germline V gives CDR1 KGHSH, CDR2 LQKENI.

The chain employs TRBV7-2 and TRBJ2-5; a weak D match, TRBD1 (6 bases). The J call may be faulty, since TRBJ2-7 better matches the DNA end. Germline V gene lookup returns CDR1 SGHTA and CDR2 FQGNSA. This CDR3 is 15 amino acids long. The CDR3 nucleotides are TGTGCCAGCAGCCTTACAGGGTCCAGCTCCTACGAGCAGTACTTC. Protein sequence: CASSLTGSSSYEQYF.

This clone has a single count. The chain employs TRBV7-8 and TRBJ2-7; D unclear. CDR3 length equals 16 residues. CDR1 and CDR2 (germline): SGHVS, FQNEAQ. Trimming removed 2 bases from V and 0 bases from J, with 14 bases in between. The CDR3 region has the DNA TGTGCCAGCAGCTTACTCACGGGCGGCAGCTCCTACGAGCAGTACTTC. It specifies CASSLLTGGSSYEQYF.

The rearrangement uses TRBV7-9 and TRBJ2-1; 12 bases align to TRBD2. Germline-derived CDR1 and CDR2 are SEHNR and FQNEAQ (reference sequence). The J segment lost 7 bases and the V segment lost 3 bases, leaving 10 bases of the junction unmatched. The CDR3 is 17 amino acids. The CDR3 bases are TGTGCCAGCAGCTTCCCGTTCCGGACTAGCGGGAAGAATGAGCAGTTCTTC. This codes for CASSFPFRTSGKNEQFF.

The chain joins TRBV11-2 to TRBJ1-1, with D tentatively TRBD1 (6 bases). Germline V gives CDR1 SGHAT, CDR2 FQNNGV. Trimming left V 5 bases short and J 4 bases short, with 20 bases between. The CDR3 is 16 amino acids. The CDR3 nucleotides are TGTGCCAGCAGCCTTACCGCCCTGACAGGTTTCACTGAAGCTTTCTTT. It yields the protein CASSLTALTGFTEAFF.

The V and J genes are TRBV19 and TRBJ1-3, with D possibly matching TRBD1 (5 bases). Trimming left V 4 bases short and J 0 bases short, with 13 bases between. The CDR3 contains 16 residues. CDR1 is LNHDA, CDR2 SQIVND, per germline (reference sequence). CDR3 sequence: CASSTVVGRSGNTIYF. The CDR3 DNA is TGTGCCAGTAGTACCGTGGTGGGGCGCTCTGGAAACACCATATATTTT.

This clone came up once. The chain is built from TRBV5-8 and TRBJ2-5; TRBD2 matches at 11 bases. Germline-derived CDR1 and CDR2 are SGHTS and YDEGEE. V lost 5 bases and J lost 5; bases outside the gene matches: 8. The CDR3 is 15 amino acids. CDR3 nucleotides: TGTGCCAGCAGTTTACTAGCGGGAGTTGGGGAGACCCAGTACTTC. This translates into CASSLLAGVGETQYF.

This chain joins TRBV7-9 and TRBJ2-7; D uncertain. V was cut by 3 bases and J by 4 bases, with 7 bases left in between. The CDR3 is 12 amino acids. Germline CDR1 reads SEHNR; CDR2 reads FQNEAQ (reference sequence). The CDR3 region is CASSFDQYEQYF. The CDR3 coding sequence is TGTGCCAGCAGCTTCGATCAGTACGAGCAGTACTTC.

The chain combines TRBV30 with TRBJ2-1, with 13 bases that match TRBD2. This CDR3 is built from 17 residues. CDR1 is GTSNPN and CDR2 is SVGIG in the germline V gene (reference sequence). DNA of the CDR3: TGTGCATCGACTAGCGGGAGGCCGGGGAGCTCCTACAATGAGCAGTTCTTC. Translation gives CASTSGRPGSSYNEQFF.

This chain links TRBV9 with TRBJ2-1; 15 nucleotides line up with TRBD2. The V and J ends lost 4 bases and 8 bases, in that order; junction bases with no gene match: 7. Germline V gene sequence: CDR1 SGDLS, CDR2 YYNGEE. This CDR3 is 16 amino acids long. CDR3 amino acids: CASSLRTSGRVYEQFF. The DNA for the CDR3 is TGTGCCAGCAGCCTCCGGACTAGCGGGAGGGTCTATGAGCAGTTCTTC.

The chain is built from TRBV9 and TRBJ2-2; 10 bases match TRBD1. Germline values: CDR1 SGDLS, CDR2 YYNGEE. The CDR3 sequence is 17 residues long. V lost 2 bases, J lost 3 bases, and 7 bases stayed unmatched. CDR3 sequence reads: CASSVNRQGAHTGELFF. The DNA of the CDR3 is TGTGCCAGCAGCGTTAACAGACAGGGGGCCCACACCGGGGAGCTGTTTTTT.

In the case of this clone: The same CDR3 arises from other DNA sequences in this sample as well. This chain connects TRBV7-8 to TRBJ2-7; the D call may be TRBD1 or TRBD2 (5 bases each). Per the germline V gene, CDR1 is SGHVS and CDR2 is FQNEAQ. Trimming stripped 4 bases from V and 0 bases from J, with 16 bases between. This CDR3 has 16 residues. In nucleotides, the CDR3 is TGTGCCAGCAGCTCCCGGGAACTTAGGGGCTCCTACGAGCAGTACTTC. This encodes CASSSRELRGSYEQYF.

This sequence joins TRBV5-6 and TRBJ2-1; D is unresolved. Germline CDR1 is SGHDT and CDR2 is YYEEEE. The ends were cut back, 2 bases at V and 8 bases at J, with 11 bases in the middle. The CDR3 has 13 residues. CDR3 nucleotide sequence: TGTGCCAGCAGCTTTCGGCTAGTTGATGAGCAGTTCTTC. Its translation is CASSFRLVDEQFF.

The chain links TRBV27 to TRBJ2-5, with TRBD2 identical over 15 bases. V was clipped by 11 bases and J by 6 bases; unmatched bases: 16. Germline CDR1 MNHEY, CDR2 SMNVEV (reference sequence). This CDR3 spans 17 amino acids. The CDR3 DNA is TGTGCCGGCGGACTAGCGGGAGGGTCCCTCCCCCGGAAGACCCAGTACTTC. It translates to CAGGLAGGSLPRKTQYF.

The rearrangement links TRBV5-6 to TRBJ1-3; D uncertain. The CDR3 totals 15 residues. Trimming removed 2 bases from V and 4 bases from J, with 13 bases in between. Germline V CDR1 and CDR2: SGHDT, YYEEEE. CDR3 in DNA: TGTGCCAGCAGCTTCAATACAAAGGAAGGAAACACCATATATTTT. It translates to CASSFNTKEGNTIYF.

This chain uses TRBV5-1 with TRBJ2-5; weak D call: TRBD2 (6 bases). This CDR3 is built from 14 residues. Germline CDR1 and CDR2: SGHRS and YFSETQ. Trimming shortened V by 3 bases and J by 9 bases, and 18 bases separated the two germline ends. CDR3 protein: CASSWSSGPEPQYF. CDR3 coding DNA: TGCGCCAGCAGCTGGTCGAGCGGGCCCGAGCCCCAGTACTTC.

The rearrangement uses TRBV5-1 and TRBJ2-7; the D gene is possibly TRBD1 (5 bases). V lost 2 bases, J lost 4 bases, and 10 bases lay in between. The CDR3 spans 13 residues. Germline V gives CDR1 SGHRS, CDR2 YFSETQ. The CDR3: CASSFSAGYEQYV. Written as DNA, the CDR3 is TGCGCCAGCAGCTTTTCCGCAGGGTACGAGCAGTACGTC.